These 17 T cell receptor beta chains were sequenced from one sample in a study of blood T cells in healthy people across ages. Primers used in a second PCR of about 6 to 11 cycles were a sample-barcoded 5' primer and a J-beta primer mix. TCRdb redid the calling of the 5' RACE reads with MiXCR, one entry per CDR3 protein. The repertoire holds fewer than 900,000 distinct CDR3 sequences, with 40% to 45% as singletons. Sequencing was performed on blood. The receptors stem from a woman in her fifties or sixties in good health.

In this sample, this clonotype turned up many times. The chain has TRBV29-1 and TRBJ2-7; no definite D call. Germline values: CDR1 SQVTM, CDR2 ANQGSEA. Trimming shortened V by 0 bases and J by 0 bases, and 9 bases separated the two germline ends. This CDR3 has 14 residues. The CDR3 reads CSVEEAWGSYEQYF. In DNA form, the CDR3 reads TGCAGCGTTGAAGAGGCGTGGGGCTCCTACGAGCAGTACTTC.

This sequence joins TRBV6-1 and TRBJ2-4; D remains unclear. Between the trimmed V and J ends, which lost 6 bases and 0 bases, there was a span of 24 bases. Germline CDR1 MNHNS, CDR2 SASEGT. This CDR3 region has 19 residues. This CDR3 is CASSSWPTLETGAKNIQYF. In nucleotides, the CDR3 is TGTGCCAGCAGCTCCTGGCCGACTCTAGAAACGGGAGCCAAAAACATTCAGTACTTC.

This CDR3 reads CAGTSQGLGGETQYF. The CDR3 DNA follows: TGTGCCGGCACTTCACAGGGACTAGGGGGGGAGACCCAGTACTTC. V is TRBV2 and J is TRBJ2-5; 8 bases line up with TRBD2. CDR1 is SNHLY, CDR2 FYNNEI, per germline. The J segment lost 5 bases and the V segment lost 11 bases, leaving 16 bases of the junction unmatched. The CDR3 runs to 15 residues.

For this clonotype: The junction and the germline gene differ at one end; a read error may be behind it. The chain combines TRBV3-1 with TRBJ2-7, with D perhaps given as TRBD1 or TRBD2 (5 bases each). CDR3 length: 14 residues. Germline CDR1 and CDR2: LGHDT and YNNKEL (reference sequence). CDR3 residues: CASSPTLTDYEQYF. CDR3 sequence (DNA): TGTGCCAGCAGCCCGACCCTGACAGACTACGAGCAATACTTC.

The rearrangement joins TRBV7-9 to TRBJ1-1; 10 nucleotides agree with TRBD1. Germline values: CDR1 SEHNR, CDR2 FQNEAQ (reference sequence). This CDR3 is 17 amino acids long. Unmatched junction bases numbered 13, after V lost 3 bases and J lost 6 bases. The CDR3 region has the DNA TGTGCCAGCAGCTTGGACGGGACAGGGGTTTATATCCCTGAAGCTTTCTTT. Encoded protein: CASSLDGTGVYIPEAFF.

This clonotype was counted between two and nine times. The rearrangement links TRBV2 to TRBJ2-7, with TRBD1 matching 9 bases. This CDR3 has 14 residues. Germline loops: CDR1 SNHLY, CDR2 FYNNEI. The CDR3: CATLPGTGSYEQYF. The CDR3 coding sequence is TGTGCTACCCTCCCCGGGACAGGGTCCTACGAGCAGTACTTC.

This clonotype turned up a few times. The CDR3 coding sequence is TGTGCCAGCAGAGGGACTAGCGGGGCCGACACAGATACGCAGTATTTT. Residues: CASRGTSGADTDTQYF. The V call is TRBV2, the J call TRBJ2-3, with TRBD2 matching 13 bases. Unmatched junction bases numbered 5, after V lost 6 bases and J lost 2 bases. Germline assignment: CDR1 SNHLY and CDR2 FYNNEI. This CDR3 has 16 residues.

The gene calls are TRBV28 and TRBJ2-3; TRBD1 might be the D (6 bases). The CDR3 consists of 19 residues. V lost 6 bases and J 2 bases, leaving 27 bases between the germline ends. CDR1 MDHEN and CDR2 SYDVKM come from the germline V gene. The CDR3 DNA sequence: TGTGCCAGCAGCCTTCGCGCCCAGACCACAGGGATCCCCACAGATACGCAGTATTTT. Its translation is CASSLRAQTTGIPTDTQYF. Full variable domain (missing parts from reference TRBV28 and TRBJ2-3): DVKVTQSSRYLVKRTGEKVFLECVQDMDHENMFWYRQDPGLGLRLIYFSYDVKMKEKGDIPEGYSVSREKKERFSLILESASTNQTSMYLCASSLRAQTTGIPTDTQYFGPGTRLTVL.

V gene TRBV6-2 or TRBV6-3 combines with J gene TRBJ2-1; the D call may be TRBD1 or TRBD2 (5 bases each). This CDR3 is built from 15 residues. CDR1 is MNHEY and CDR2 is SVGEGT in the germline V gene. Trimming left V 2 bases short and J 0 bases short, with 8 bases between. Written as DNA, the CDR3 is TGTGCCAGCAGTTACCGGGACCCCTCCTACAATGAGCAGTTCTTC. Its translation is CASSYRDPSYNEQFF.

Points on this clonotype: The junction and the germline gene differ at one end; a read error may be behind it. This chain connects TRBV30 to TRBJ1-2; no definite D call. This CDR3 contains 12 residues. CDR1 GTSNPN and CDR2 SVGIG come from the germline V gene (reference sequence). The CDR3 is CAWNSLGYGHTF. For the CDR3, the DNA is TGTGCCTGGAACAGCCTGGGCTATGGCCACACCTTC.

On this clonotype itself: One base away lies a much larger clone, so this may be a sequencing read error. The V call is TRBV5-1, the J call TRBJ2-2, with D perhaps TRBD1 (6 bases). Germline values: CDR1 SGHRS, CDR2 YFSETQ. There are 15 residues in the CDR3. Trimming pared 4 bases from V and 1 base from J, leaving 11 bases between. CDR3 DNA sequence: TGCGCCAGCAGCACCGGACAGAAGAACACCGGGGAGCTGTTTTTT. Protein product: CASSTGQKNTGELFF.

The V and J genes are TRBV3-1 and TRBJ2-5, with D possibly called TRBD1 or TRBD2 (5 bases each). V was clipped by 2 bases and J by 0 bases, with 16 bases between them. The CDR3 is 17 amino acids. The germline V gene has CDR1 LGHDT and CDR2 YNNKEL (reference sequence). The CDR3 here is CASSQPAVGDYQETQYF. CDR3 DNA: TGTGCCAGCAGCCAACCGGCGGTGGGGGATTACCAAGAGACCCAGTACTTC.

CDR3 nucleotides: TGTGCCAGCAGCCCCGGATCGGTGGGTAAGCAGTACTTC. It encodes CASSPGSVGKQYF. The chain is built from TRBV12-3 or TRBV12-4 and TRBJ2-4; D is unresolved. CDR3 length equals 13 residues. Trimming cost V 6 bases and J 13 bases, with 19 bases left between them.

The CDR3 bases are TGCAGCGTTGAAGATGGGACAGCCTTCTATGGCTACACCTTC. Encoded protein: CSVEDGTAFYGYTF. The J gene is TRBJ1-2, the V gene TRBV29-1, with 7 bases matching TRBD1. The V gene's germline CDR1 is SQVTM and CDR2 ANQGSEA. J lost 4 bases, V lost 0 bases, and 5 bases had no gene match. The CDR3 spans 14 residues. Full variable domain (outside the CDR3, taken from reference TRBV29-1 and TRBJ1-2): SAVISQKPSRDICQRGTSLTIQCQVDSQVTMMFWYRQQPGQSLTLIATANQGSEATYESGFVIDKFPISRPNLTFSTLTVSNMSPEDSSIYLCSVEDGTAFYGYTFGSGTRLTVV.

This clonotype came up a few times. This CDR3 reads CASRLGAGENSYEQYF. The CDR3 nucleotides read TGTGCCAGCAGACTGGGGGCAGGAGAAAATAGTTACGAGCAGTACTTC. This chain joins TRBV28 and TRBJ2-7; possibly TRBD1 for D (6 bases). The CDR3 has 16 residues. Germline V gives CDR1 MDHEN, CDR2 SYDVKM. V dropped 6 bases and J dropped 4 bases, with 22 bases sitting between them.

The rearrangement links TRBV20-1 to TRBJ2-3, with 13 bases fitting TRBD2. Germline V CDR1 and CDR2: DFQATT, SNEGSKA (reference sequence). Unmatched junction bases numbered 8, after V lost 3 bases and J lost 2 bases. This CDR3 is built from 17 residues. The CDR3 nucleotides are TGCAGTGCTAGGACTAGCGGGAGGCATAAAGCCACAGATACGCAGTATTTT. This gives the protein CSARTSGRHKATDTQYF.

This clonotype showed up just a few times. The chain carries TRBV7-2 and TRBJ2-2; 8 bases line up with TRBD2. The CDR3 contains 18 residues. V was pared by 7 bases and J by 3 bases, with 16 bases of the junction left unmatched. Germline V lookup: CDR1 SGHTA, CDR2 FQGNSA. The CDR3 region is CASTTSSGRGYDTGELFF. As DNA, the CDR3 is TGTGCCAGCACCACCAGCTCCGGGAGGGGTTACGACACCGGGGAGCTGTTTTTT.